These 32 T cell receptor beta chains came from one sample sequenced in a study of T cell repertoires in cytomegalovirus infection. Using its own MiXCR run on the reads, TCRdb lists one record per CDR3 protein. The sample has approximately 50,000 distinct CDR3 sequences, around 20% seen once; the top ten hold about 68%. These receptors' antigens are unknown. The sample here was CD8+ T cells from cultured PBMCs, taken from culture after CMV antigen stimulation. The receptor source for this set is a human donor in good health (CMV status not recorded). Some clones in this sample may be carry-over from other donors' samples.

In this sample, this clonotype turned up a few times. The rearrangement links TRBV6-6 to TRBJ1-2; D gene ambiguous. Trimming pared 4 bases from V and 8 bases from J, leaving 11 bases between. The CDR3 runs to 12 residues. Germline V gives CDR1 MNHNY, CDR2 SVGAGI (reference sequence). The CDR3 coding sequence is TGTGCCAGCAGTTTTCGGATGTACGGCTACACCTTC. Translating it yields CASSFRMYGYTF.

As for this clonotype: One end of the junction varies from germline; a read error may be responsible. CDR3 coding DNA: TGTGCCTGCAGTGACAGGGGGTCTGGCGGGGAGCTGTTTTTT. This gives the protein CACSDRGSGGELFF. This chain uses TRBV2 with TRBJ2-2; 9 bases fit TRBD1. The CDR3 has 14 residues. CDR1 is SNHLY and CDR2 is FYNNEI in the germline V gene.

CDR3 region: CASSVRAGGSYNEQFF. DNA of the CDR3: TGTGCCAGCAGTGTGAGGGCGGGAGGGTCCTACAATGAGCAGTTCTTC. The chain uses TRBV2 and TRBJ2-1; 9 bases are a match to TRBD2. The germline V gene encodes CDR1 SNHLY and CDR2 FYNNEI. V was pared by 4 bases and J by 1 base, with 5 bases of the junction left unmatched. The CDR3 covers 16 residues.

The rearrangement links TRBV7-2 to TRBJ1-6, with D perhaps TRBD1 (6 bases). Looked up from germline, CDR1 is SGHTA and CDR2 is FQGNSA. The ends were cut back, 1 base at V and 7 bases at J, with 17 bases in the middle. This CDR3 has 17 amino acids. The CDR3 loop is CASSLDPTGQGNSPLHF. DNA for the CDR3: TGTGCCAGCAGCTTAGACCCCACAGGGCAAGGAAATTCACCCCTCCACTTT. The full variable domain, in which reference TRBV7-2 and TRBJ1-6 provide the parts outside the CDR3, is GAGVSQSPSNKVTEKGKDVELRCDPISGHTALYWYRQSLGQGLEFLIYFQGNSAPDKSGLPSDRFSAERTGGSVSTLTIQRTQQEDSAVYLCASSLDPTGQGNSPLHFGNGTRLTVT.

Only a few counts were recorded for this clonotype. The chain employs TRBV7-9 and TRBJ1-2, with 7 bases aligning to TRBD1. The CDR3 spans 16 residues. Germline V gene lookup returns CDR1 SEHNR and CDR2 FQNEAQ (reference sequence). V dropped 5 bases and J dropped 2; count of bases not matched to a gene: 11. DNA of the CDR3: TGTGCCAGCAGCGGGGCCGGGACAGCAGCAAACTATGGCTACACCTTC. Translated, it gives CASSGAGTAANYGYTF.

This clonotype was observed a few times. J is TRBJ2-7 and V is TRBV7-9, with D possibly being TRBD2 (6 bases). The CDR3 loop spans 15 amino acids. Germline values: CDR1 SEHNR, CDR2 FQNEAQ (reference sequence). Trimming took off 5 bases at V and 4 bases at J, with 18 bases between the two ends. CDR3 nucleotides: TGTGCCAGCAGCGCCGGAGGGCGGGAAAAGTACGAGCAGTACTTC. As protein: CASSAGGREKYEQYF.

V is TRBV11-3 and J is TRBJ2-2, with 7 positions matching TRBD1. This CDR3 is built from 15 residues. V lost 5 bases, J lost 2 bases, and 5 bases stayed unmatched. Looked up from germline, CDR1 is SGHNT and CDR2 is YENEEA. CDR3 DNA sequence: TGTGCCAGCAGCGCCCGACAGGGCAACACCGGGGAGCTGTTTTTT. It encodes CASSARQGNTGELFF.

The chain couples TRBV7-2 to TRBJ1-4; 10 bases match TRBD1. Germline assignment: CDR1 SGHTA and CDR2 FQGNSA. V was clipped by 5 bases and J by 10 bases; unmatched bases: 7. The CDR3 spans 14 residues. The CDR3 DNA reads TGTGCCAGCAGCGGGGACAGGGGAAGGGTAAAACTGTTTTTT. This sequence encodes CASSGDRGRVKLFF.

This chain uses TRBV11-2 with TRBJ2-3; D is undetermined. Trimming left V 2 bases short and J 4 bases short, with 10 bases between. CDR1 is SGHAT, CDR2 FQNNGV, per germline. This CDR3 contains 14 residues. CDR3 amino acids: CASSLTAPADTQYF. DNA for the CDR3: TGTGCCAGCAGCTTAACGGCCCCCGCAGATACGCAGTATTTT.

The chain combines TRBV6-1 with TRBJ2-7, with TRBD2 as a possible D gene (5 bases). Germline V gene sequence: CDR1 MNHNS, CDR2 SASEGT. CDR3 size: 13 residues. Trimming pared 1 base from V and 6 bases from J, leaving 10 bases between. The CDR3 nucleotides are TGTGCCAGCAGTGAAGTGAGGGATATCGAGCAGTACTTC. Its translation: CASSEVRDIEQYF.

The rearrangement uses TRBV7-9 and TRBJ2-1; TRBD2 matches 7 bases. Germline V gene lookup returns CDR1 SEHNR and CDR2 FQNEAQ (reference sequence). With V trimmed by 10 bases and J by 7 bases, 7 bases remained unmatched. The CDR3 is 12 amino acids. CDR3 loop: CATGGRENEQFF. As DNA, the CDR3 is TGTGCCACCGGTGGGCGGGAGAATGAGCAGTTCTTC.

This chain links TRBV9 with TRBJ2-7; D is ambiguous. CDR3 length: 16 residues. The V end lost 4 bases, the J end lost 0 bases, and 17 bases lay between the germline ends. The germline gives CDR1 SGDLS, CDR2 YYNGEE. Here the CDR3 DNA reads TGTGCCAGCAGCCCCCTACAGTGGCAACCCTCCTACGAGCAGTACTTC. It translates to CASSPLQWQPSYEQYF. Drawing the rest from reference TRBV9 and TRBJ2-7, the complete variable domain is DSGVTQTPKHLITATGQRVTLRCSPRSGDLSVYWYQQSLDQGLQFLIQYYNGEERAKGNILERFSAQQFPDLHSELNLSSLELGDSALYFCASSPLQWQPSYEQYFGPGTRLTVT.

The gene calls are TRBV7-2 and TRBJ2-1, with a tentative D call TRBD2 (6 bases). The CDR3 is 14 amino acids. Trimming stripped 4 bases from V and 7 bases from J, with 14 bases between. Looked up from germline, CDR1 is SGHTA and CDR2 is FQGNSA. Here the CDR3 reads CASSWGLGENEQFF. In DNA, the CDR3 is TGTGCCAGCAGCTGGGGACTCGGGGAGAATGAGCAGTTCTTC.

This clonotype was seen more than once but under ten times. J is TRBJ2-7 and V is TRBV6-2 or TRBV6-3; no clear D gene. This CDR3 comprises 12 residues. Trimming took off 2 bases at V and 2 bases at J, with 4 bases between the two ends. CDR1 is MNHEY, CDR2 SVGEGT, per germline. Written as DNA, the CDR3 is TGTGCCAGCAGTTACGCCACCTACGAGCAGTACTTC. It specifies CASSYATYEQYF.

The rearrangement links TRBV7-9 to TRBJ2-7, with D possibly being TRBD1 (6 bases). Germline CDR1 is SEHNR and CDR2 is FQNEAQ (reference sequence). The CDR3 is 12 amino acids. V was clipped by 8 bases and J by 5 bases, with 13 bases between them. The CDR3 spells CASETGMDEQYF. CDR3 bases: TGTGCCAGCGAAACAGGGATGGACGAGCAGTACTTC.

This clonotype was picked up a small number of times. V is TRBV28 and J is TRBJ2-3; 9 nucleotides line up with TRBD2. The CDR3 has 16 amino acids. Germline-derived CDR1 and CDR2 are MDHEN and SYDVKM. V lost 4 bases to trimming and J lost 4 bases; unmatched junction nucleotides: 9. The CDR3 reads CASSSIAGEGADTQYF. Written as DNA, the CDR3 is TGTGCCAGCAGTTCCATAGCGGGAGAAGGAGCAGATACGCAGTATTTT.

The V gene is TRBV18, the J gene TRBJ2-1; 9 bases match TRBD2. This CDR3 is built from 17 residues. The V gene's germline CDR1 is KGHSH and CDR2 LQKENI. Trimming at V came to 2 bases and at J to 0 bases, leaving 5 bases not matched to a gene. The CDR3 spells CASSPRLAERSYNEQFF. The CDR3 DNA sequence: TGTGCCAGCTCACCAAGACTAGCGGAACGCTCCTACAATGAGCAGTTCTTC.

The rearrangement joins TRBV19 to TRBJ2-6; D gene ambiguous. Trimming took 1 base from V and 4 from J, leaving 5 bases between them. Germline CDR1 and CDR2: LNHDA and SQIVND (reference sequence). The CDR3 consists of 14 residues. CDR3 protein: CASSIGSGANVLTF. The DNA for the CDR3 is TGTGCCAGTAGTATAGGTTCCGGGGCCAACGTCCTGACTTTC. The variable domain in full, with the rest retrieved from reference TRBV19 and TRBJ2-6, is DGGITQSPKYLFRKEGQNVTLSCEQNLNHDAMYWYRQDPGQGLRLIYYSQIVNDFQKGDIAEGYSVSREKKESFPLTVTSAQKNPTAFYLCASSIGSGANVLTFGAGSRLTVL.

This clonotype appeared a few times. The genes are TRBV7-6 and TRBJ2-7, with TRBD1 as a possible D gene (5 bases). Trimming removed 2 bases at V and 5 bases at J, with 7 bases between. This CDR3 spans 12 amino acids. Germline CDR1 SGHVS, CDR2 FNYEAQ. The CDR3 loop is CASSLKGDEQYF. The CDR3 bases are TGTGCCAGCAGCTTAAAAGGGGACGAGCAGTACTTC. The full variable domain, in which reference TRBV7-6 and TRBJ2-7 provide the parts outside the CDR3, is GAGVSQSPRYKVTKRGQDVALRCDPISGHVSLYWYRQALGQGPEFLTYFNYEAQQDKSGLPNDRFSAERPEGSISTLTIQRTEQRDSAMYRCASSLKGDEQYFGPGTRLTVT.

The J gene is TRBJ1-5, the V gene TRBV28; no reliable D call. V lost 6 bases, J lost 9 bases, and 9 bases lay in between. The CDR3 spans 11 residues. Looked up from germline, CDR1 is MDHEN and CDR2 is SYDVKM. The CDR3 nucleotides are TGTGCCAGCAGCTTCACTGGGCCCCAGCATTTT. It yields the protein CASSFTGPQHF.

V and J are TRBV28 and TRBJ2-7, with 11 nucleotides matching TRBD1. Per germline, CDR1 MDHEN and CDR2 SYDVKM. The CDR3 totals 15 residues. V shed 6 bases and J 5 bases; nucleotides not matched to a gene: 9. Here the CDR3 reads CASRRRWTGGDEQYF. CDR3 bases: TGTGCCAGCAGAAGAAGGTGGACAGGGGGCGACGAGCAGTACTTC.

The chain employs TRBV2 and TRBJ2-5; a weak D match, TRBD1 (7 bases). Trimming took 2 bases from V and 2 from J, leaving 15 bases between them. Germline V CDR1 and CDR2: SNHLY, FYNNEI. The CDR3 is 16 residues long. The CDR3 protein is CASSERGDRSQETQYF. The CDR3 DNA reads as TGTGCCAGCAGTGAAAGGGGGGACAGATCTCAAGAGACCCAGTACTTC.

The V gene is TRBV7-6, the J gene TRBJ2-7; unclear D gene. Trimming shortened V by 2 bases and J by 5 bases, and 10 bases separated the two germline ends. The germline CDR1 and CDR2 sequences are SGHVS and FNYEAQ. The CDR3 spans 13 residues. CDR3 coding DNA: TGTGCCAGCAGCTTACGGCAGTCCCACGAGCAGTACTTC. Its protein product is CASSLRQSHEQYF.

The chain combines TRBV9 with TRBJ2-1; 8 nucleotides line up with TRBD2. The V gene end was trimmed by 6 bases and the J gene end by 7 bases; junction bases not matched to a gene: 12. Germline lookup yields CDR1 SGDLS and CDR2 YYNGEE. This CDR3 comprises 15 residues. CDR3 coding DNA: TGTGCCAGCACCGGGGGGACTAGTGACTCGAATGAGCAGTTCTTC. Amino acids: CASTGGTSDSNEQFF. The whole variable domain, remainder taken from reference TRBV9 and TRBJ2-1, is DSGVTQTPKHLITATGQRVTLRCSPRSGDLSVYWYQQSLDQGLQFLIQYYNGEERAKGNILERFSAQQFPDLHSELNLSSLELGDSALYFCASTGGTSDSNEQFFGPGTRLTVL.

This chain joins TRBV11-3 and TRBJ2-1, with D hard to call. This CDR3 comprises 21 residues. Deletions cut 11 bases from V and 3 bases from J, with 38 bases between. CDR1 and CDR2 (germline): SGHNT, YENEEA. The CDR3 here is CAAPLDRPFGPPTLDYNEQFF. In DNA form, the CDR3 reads TGTGCCGCTCCGTTGGACCGACCCTTCGGGCCACCAACCTTGGACTACAATGAGCAGTTCTTC.

There are a few counts of this clonotype. The genes are TRBV7-9 and TRBJ1-2; 7 bases are a match to TRBD1. The V gene end was trimmed by 8 bases and the J gene end by 1 base; junction bases not matched to a gene: 10. This CDR3 is 15 amino acids long. Germline CDR1 reads SEHNR; CDR2 reads FQNEAQ (reference sequence). The CDR3 here is CASFRRGQINYGYTF. DNA for the CDR3: TGTGCCAGCTTCCGACGGGGACAGATTAACTATGGCTACACCTTC.

The chain uses TRBV2 and TRBJ2-5; D uncertain. Trimming removed 6 bases at V and 8 bases at J, with 13 bases between. The germline CDR1 and CDR2 sequences are SNHLY and FYNNEI. The length of the CDR3 is 12 residues. The CDR3 coding sequence is TGTGCCAGCAGAACAGTAGAGAGAACCCAGTACTTC. Translation: CASRTVERTQYF.

This clonotype was counted only a few times. The chain uses TRBV5-6 and TRBJ2-4; 9 nucleotides agree with TRBD1. This CDR3 has 13 residues. V was pared by 4 bases and J by 7 bases, with 3 bases of the junction left unmatched. The germline gives CDR1 SGHDT, CDR2 YYEEEE. This CDR3 is CASSIGQGNIQYF. CDR3 coding DNA: TGTGCCAGCAGCATCGGACAGGGGAACATTCAGTACTTC.

This clonotype was counted once. The rearrangement links TRBV27 to TRBJ2-2; 8 bases are a match to TRBD2. Germline V lookup: CDR1 MNHEY, CDR2 SMNVEV (reference sequence). Losses at the gene ends were 5 bases for V and 6 bases for J; bases not matched to a gene: 2. The CDR3 is 13 amino acids. CDR3 bases: TGTGCCAGCAGTCACGGGGGGGCCGGGGAGCTGTTTTTT. Its protein is CASSHGGAGELFF.

This clonotype was counted a few times. This chain connects TRBV27 to TRBJ2-4; maybe TRBD1 (6 bases). Between the trimmed V and J ends, which lost 5 bases and 0 bases, there was a span of 23 bases. The CDR3 has 19 residues. Per the germline V gene, CDR1 is MNHEY and CDR2 is SMNVEV (reference sequence). CDR3 protein: CASSPRTARQGLAKNIQYF. In nucleotides, the CDR3 is TGTGCCAGCAGTCCTCGGACAGCCCGGCAGGGCTTAGCCAAAAACATTCAGTACTTC.

The table lists this clonotype with a few counts. This sequence joins TRBV13 and TRBJ2-1, with 9 bases matching TRBD2. J gave up 7 bases and V 5 bases, and 9 bases lay outside the gene matches. Germline values: CDR1 PRHDT, CDR2 FYEKMQ (reference sequence). This CDR3 is built from 15 residues. This chain's CDR3 is CASSTGLANTNEQFF. The CDR3 bases are TGTGCCAGCAGCACGGGACTAGCAAATACGAATGAGCAGTTCTTC.

J is TRBJ2-3 and V is TRBV7-2; 11 bases match TRBD2. J gave up 4 bases and V 3 bases, and 3 bases lay outside the gene matches. The CDR3 is 15 residues long. Germline values: CDR1 SGHTA, CDR2 FQGNSA. CDR3 protein: CASSFSGGAADTQYF. CDR3 nucleotide sequence: TGTGCCAGCAGCTTTAGCGGGGGGGCCGCAGATACGCAGTATTTT.